The T cell receptor beta chain under discussion was sequenced for a study of blood T cells in healthy people across ages. Overall study results and limits: Among long-lived donors, naive CD4+ cells were more numerous and diversity higher than in aged donors. The fall in TCR beta diversity per million T cells was roughly linear with age.

Sample-barcoded 5' priming and a J-beta primer mix drove a second PCR of roughly 6 to 12 cycles. Each cDNA molecule carried a tag from a template-switch adaptor that contained 12 random nucleotides. Using its own MiXCR run on the 5' RACE reads, TCRdb lists one record per CDR3 protein. This sample carries about 670,000 distinct CDR3 sequences, 52% of them seen once, and the ten largest clones take roughly 12%. Turning to this clonotype: The antigen is unknown.

CDR3 length equals 13 residues. Per the germline V gene, CDR1 is SQVTM and CDR2 is ANQGSEA. The sequencing sample was made of blood. This TCR came from a woman older than 75 in good health. This chain joins TRBV29-1 and TRBJ2-5, with D possibly being TRBD1 (5 bases). The DNA end lines up better with TRBJ2-7; the J call may be wrong. CDR3 residues: CSVEDQGPYEQYF. The CDR3 nucleotides are TGCAGCGTTGAAGATCAGGGTCCCTACGAGCAGTACTTC.